The TCR beta chain under discussion was sequenced for a study of blood T cell repertoires in COVID-19. On the study more broadly: Both acute and convalescent COVID-19 samples were obtained from the United States, Italy and Spain. Sources were T cells, B-cell-depleted T cells, or PBMCs; the material itself was cDNA or gDNA.

Original data processing: Estimation of nucleated cell counts was performed using reference gene primer amplification. Profiling relied on immunoSEQ multiplex PCR, and the TCRdb table lists in-frame clones only, not all of them. Clone size and V and J calls were adopted from that table, with D and trimming inferred from the DNA. The table lists 150,000 to 200,000 clones, over 80% of them singletons. There are 15 residues in the CDR3. Germline loops: CDR1 MNHEY, CDR2 SVGAGI. Between the trimmed V and J ends, which lost 10 bases and 1 base, there was a span of 19 bases. The chain combines TRBV6-5 with TRBJ1-1; unclear D gene. Sequenced: peripheral blood. This sequence was found in a woman aged 30 to 39 with acute or convalescent COVID-19. The CDR3 sequence is CATASPAGSNTEAFF. In DNA, the CDR3 is TGTGCCACCGCTAGCCCGGCCGGATCGAACACTGAAGCTTTCTTT.